This T cell receptor beta chain is from a study of CD8+ T cells in alopecia areata. cDNA reverse transcribed from extracted RNA served as the sequencing template. Only in-frame clones appear in the TCRdb table, and some are missing; sequencing was by immunoSEQ multiplex PCR. The sample records around 140,000 clones, about 49% being singletons. General study results and limits: Mice gave a clearer picture of TCR sharing than patients did, possibly for HLA-related reasons.

CDR1 is SQVTM, CDR2 ANQGSEA, per germline. This CDR3 contains 12 residues. The V end lost 6 bases, the J end lost 3 bases, and 12 bases lay between the germline ends. This clone was counted a single time. Its antigen is undetermined. Here the sequenced sample was CD8+ T cells sorted from blood, taken at week 0. This TCR was recovered from a human donor with alopecia areata. V and J are TRBV29-1 and TRBJ2-7; D is possibly TRBD1 (5 bases). In DNA form, the CDR3 reads TGCAGCGTATCCCCAGGGAACTACGAGCAGTACTTC. Translated, it gives CSVSPGNYEQYF.